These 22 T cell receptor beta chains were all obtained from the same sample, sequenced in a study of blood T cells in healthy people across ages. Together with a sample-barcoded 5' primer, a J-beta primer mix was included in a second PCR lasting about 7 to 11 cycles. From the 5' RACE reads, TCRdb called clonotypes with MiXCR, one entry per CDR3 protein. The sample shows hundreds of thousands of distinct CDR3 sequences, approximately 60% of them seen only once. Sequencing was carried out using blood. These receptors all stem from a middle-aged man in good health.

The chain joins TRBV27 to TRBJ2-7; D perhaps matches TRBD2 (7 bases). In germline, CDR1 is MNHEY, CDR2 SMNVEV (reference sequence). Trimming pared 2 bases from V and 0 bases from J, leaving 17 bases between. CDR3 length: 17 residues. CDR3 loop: CASSLGFAGAVSYEQYF. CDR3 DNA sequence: TGTGCCAGCAGTTTAGGTTTTGCGGGGGCAGTCTCCTACGAGCAGTACTTC.

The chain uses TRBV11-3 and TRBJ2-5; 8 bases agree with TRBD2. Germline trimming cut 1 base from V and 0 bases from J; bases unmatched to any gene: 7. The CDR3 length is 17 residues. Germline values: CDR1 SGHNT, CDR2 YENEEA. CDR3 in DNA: TGTGCCAGCAGCTTAGGGAAGACGGGGGGGTACCAAGAGACCCAGTACTTC. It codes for CASSLGKTGGYQETQYF.

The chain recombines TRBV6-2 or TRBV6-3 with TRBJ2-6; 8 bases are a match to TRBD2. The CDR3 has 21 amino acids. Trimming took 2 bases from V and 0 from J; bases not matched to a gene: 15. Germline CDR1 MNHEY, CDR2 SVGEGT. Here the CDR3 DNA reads TGTGCCAGCAGTTACGCCTCTTGGCGGGAGGTGCTAACCTCTGGGGCCAACGTCCTGACTTTC. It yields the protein CASSYASWREVLTSGANVLTF.

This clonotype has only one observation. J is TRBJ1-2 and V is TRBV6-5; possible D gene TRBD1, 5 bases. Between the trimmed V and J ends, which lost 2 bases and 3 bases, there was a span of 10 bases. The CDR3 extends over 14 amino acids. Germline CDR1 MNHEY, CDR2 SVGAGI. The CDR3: CASSYTGRDYGYTF. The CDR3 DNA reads TGTGCCAGCAGTTACACGGGCAGGGACTATGGCTACACCTTC.

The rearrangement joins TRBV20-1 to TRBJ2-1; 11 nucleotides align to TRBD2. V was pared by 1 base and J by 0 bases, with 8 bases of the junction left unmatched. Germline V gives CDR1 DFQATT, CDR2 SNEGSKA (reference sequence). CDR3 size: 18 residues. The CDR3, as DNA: TGCAGTGCTAGAGGACGACTAGCGGGGCGAAGCTCCTACAATGAGCAGTTCTTC. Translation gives CSARGRLAGRSSYNEQFF.

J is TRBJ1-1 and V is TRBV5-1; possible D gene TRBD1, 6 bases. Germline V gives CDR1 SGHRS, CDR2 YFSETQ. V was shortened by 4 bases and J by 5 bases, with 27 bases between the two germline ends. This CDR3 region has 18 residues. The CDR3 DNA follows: TGCGCCAGCAGCATTGACGACTATGGGACAAGAGCAGGGACTGAAGCTTTCTTT. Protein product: CASSIDDYGTRAGTEAFF.

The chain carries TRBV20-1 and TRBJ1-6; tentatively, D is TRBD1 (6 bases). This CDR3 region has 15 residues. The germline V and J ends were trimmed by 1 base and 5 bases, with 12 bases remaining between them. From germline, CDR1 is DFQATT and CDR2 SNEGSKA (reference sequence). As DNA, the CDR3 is TGCAGTGCTAGAGGAAGGGGGAGTGATAATTCACCCCTCCACTTT. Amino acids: CSARGRGSDNSPLHF.

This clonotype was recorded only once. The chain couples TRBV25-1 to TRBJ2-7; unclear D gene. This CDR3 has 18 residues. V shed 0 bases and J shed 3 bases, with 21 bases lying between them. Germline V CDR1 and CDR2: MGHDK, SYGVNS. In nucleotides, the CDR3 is TGTGCCAGCAGTGAATATCTTCGTGGGCAAGCGCGAGTCTACGAGCAGTACTTC. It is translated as CASSEYLRGQARVYEQYF.

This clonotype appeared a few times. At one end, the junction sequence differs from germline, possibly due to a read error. Written as DNA, the CDR3 is TGTGCCAGCAGCTTAGCCGGGATGGATTACGAGCAGTATTTC. Protein product: CASSLAGMDYEQYF. The chain links TRBV7-6 to TRBJ2-7; D might be TRBD2 (5 bases). The CDR3 consists of 14 residues. CDR1 SGHVS and CDR2 FNYEAQ come from the germline V gene.

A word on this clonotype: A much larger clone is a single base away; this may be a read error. Written as DNA, the CDR3 is TGTGCCAGCAGTTCTGCAACGACAGGGCGCAATCAGCTCCAGCATTTT. It encodes CASSSATTGRNQLQHF. V is TRBV6-2 or TRBV6-3 and J is TRBJ1-5, with 7 bases lining up with TRBD1. The CDR3 has 16 residues. CDR1 and CDR2 from the germline V gene are MNHEY and SVGEGT.

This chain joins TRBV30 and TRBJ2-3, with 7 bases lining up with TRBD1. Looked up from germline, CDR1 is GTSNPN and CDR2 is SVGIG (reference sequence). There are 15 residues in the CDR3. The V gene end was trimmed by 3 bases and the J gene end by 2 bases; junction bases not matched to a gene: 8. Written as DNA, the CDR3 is TGTGCCTGGAGAGACAGGGACGGTTTCACAGATACGCAGTATTTT. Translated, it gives CAWRDRDGFTDTQYF. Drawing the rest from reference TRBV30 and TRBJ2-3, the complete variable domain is SQTIHQWPATLVQPVGSPLSLECTVEGTSNPNLYWYRQAAGRGLQLLFYSVGIGQISSEVPQNLSASRPQDRQFILSSKKLLLSDSGFYLCAWRDRDGFTDTQYFGPGTRLTVL.

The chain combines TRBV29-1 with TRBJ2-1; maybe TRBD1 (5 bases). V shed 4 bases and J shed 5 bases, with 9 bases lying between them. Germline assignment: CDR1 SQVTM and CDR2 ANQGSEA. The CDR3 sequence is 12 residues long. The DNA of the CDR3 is TGCAGCGTTGGTCTAGGGGACAATGAGCAGTTCTTC. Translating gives CSVGLGDNEQFF.

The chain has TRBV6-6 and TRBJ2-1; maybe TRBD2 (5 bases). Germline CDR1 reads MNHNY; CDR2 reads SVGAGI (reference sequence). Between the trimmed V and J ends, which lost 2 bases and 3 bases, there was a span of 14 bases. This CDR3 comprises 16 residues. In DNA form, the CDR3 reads TGTGCCAGCAGTTACCTCGAGGGTCCAGTCTACAATGAGCAGTTCTTC. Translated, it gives CASSYLEGPVYNEQFF.

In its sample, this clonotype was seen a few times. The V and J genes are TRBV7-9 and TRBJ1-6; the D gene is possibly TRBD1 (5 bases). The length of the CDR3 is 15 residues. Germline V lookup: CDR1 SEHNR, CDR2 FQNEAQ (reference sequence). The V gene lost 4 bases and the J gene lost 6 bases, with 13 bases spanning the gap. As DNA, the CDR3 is TGTGCCAGCAGCTCGGCTCCGGGACTTAATTCACCCCTCCACTTT. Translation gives CASSSAPGLNSPLHF.

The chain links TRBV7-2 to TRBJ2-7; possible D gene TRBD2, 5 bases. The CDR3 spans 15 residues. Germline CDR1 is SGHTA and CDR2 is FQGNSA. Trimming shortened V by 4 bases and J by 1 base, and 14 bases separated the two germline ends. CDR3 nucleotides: TGTGCCAGCAGCTCCGCCCTAGCAGGTTCCTACGAGCAGTACTTC. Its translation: CASSSALAGSYEQYF.

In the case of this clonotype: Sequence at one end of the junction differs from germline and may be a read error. Written as DNA, the CDR3 is TGCAGCGTTGGGGTGTCGGGCAGTCAAGAGGCCCAGTACTTC. The encoded protein is CSVGVSGSQEAQYF. This chain links TRBV29-1 with TRBJ2-5; D gene ambiguous. CDR3 length equals 14 residues. Germline lookup yields CDR1 SQVTM and CDR2 ANQGSEA.

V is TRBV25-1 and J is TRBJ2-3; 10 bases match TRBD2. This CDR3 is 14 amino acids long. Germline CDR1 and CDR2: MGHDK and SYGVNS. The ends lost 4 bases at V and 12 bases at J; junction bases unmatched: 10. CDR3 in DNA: TGTGCCAGCAGTGTCAGCGGGGGGGCCCGCTCCCAGTATTTT. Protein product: CASSVSGGARSQYF.

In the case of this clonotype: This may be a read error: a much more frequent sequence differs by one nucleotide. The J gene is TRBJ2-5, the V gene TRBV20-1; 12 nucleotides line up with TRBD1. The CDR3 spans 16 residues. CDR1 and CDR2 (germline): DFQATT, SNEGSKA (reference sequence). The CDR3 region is CSVRRPGQGAGETQYF. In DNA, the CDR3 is TGCAGTGTTAGAAGGCCGGGACAGGGGGCCGGTGAGACCCAGTACTTC.

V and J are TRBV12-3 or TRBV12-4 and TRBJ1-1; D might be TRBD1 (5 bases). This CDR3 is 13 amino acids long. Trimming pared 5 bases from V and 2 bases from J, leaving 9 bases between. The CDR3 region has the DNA TGTGCCAGCAGTAGGGGCTTCAACACTGAAGCTTTCTTT. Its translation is CASSRGFNTEAFF.

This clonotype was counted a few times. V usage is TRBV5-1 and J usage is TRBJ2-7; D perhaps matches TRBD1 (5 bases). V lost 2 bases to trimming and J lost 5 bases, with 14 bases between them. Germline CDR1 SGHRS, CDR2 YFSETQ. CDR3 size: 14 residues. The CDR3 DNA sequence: TGCGCCAGCAGCTTCACGACAGCTTCCCACGAGCAGTACTTC. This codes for CASSFTTASHEQYF. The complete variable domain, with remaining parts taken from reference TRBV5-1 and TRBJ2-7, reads KAGVTQTPRYLIKTRGQQVTLSCSPISGHRSVSWYQQTPGQGLQFLFEYFSETQRNKGNFPGRFSGRQFSNSRSEMNVSTLELGDSALYLCASSFTTASHEQYFGPGTRLTVT.

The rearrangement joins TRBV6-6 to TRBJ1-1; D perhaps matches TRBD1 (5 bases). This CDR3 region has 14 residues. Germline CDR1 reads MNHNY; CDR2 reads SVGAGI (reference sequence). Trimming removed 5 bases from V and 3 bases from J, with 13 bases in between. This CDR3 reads CASSTGQGDTEAFF. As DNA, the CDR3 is TGTGCCAGCAGTACCGGCCAGGGAGACACTGAAGCTTTCTTT.

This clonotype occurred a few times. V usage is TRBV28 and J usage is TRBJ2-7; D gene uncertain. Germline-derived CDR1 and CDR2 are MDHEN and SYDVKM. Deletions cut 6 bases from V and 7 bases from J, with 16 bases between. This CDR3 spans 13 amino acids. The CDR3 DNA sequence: TGTGCCAGCAGCCCCCTTGGGTCGCAAGAGCAGTACTTC. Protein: CASSPLGSQEQYF.